These 22 T cell receptor beta chains originate from one sample sequenced in a study of shared clonotypes between healthy human individuals. The table came from immunoSEQ multiplex PCR; TCRdb's copy has only in-frame clones and leaves some out. The table records roughly 1,800,000 clones, approximately 95% of them present only once. Positively selected for CCR7, the CD45RO-negative cells used as naive CD8 cells excluded terminally differentiated effector memory CD45RA+ cells. The sample was naive CD8+ T cells sorted from blood. The receptors shown here come from a man in his late teens or twenties in good health.

The chain has TRBV19 and TRBJ1-1; D is possibly TRBD1 (6 bases). The V gene's germline CDR1 is LNHDA and CDR2 SQIVND (reference sequence). Trimming pared 7 bases from V and 0 bases from J, leaving 15 bases between. The CDR3 consists of 15 residues. CDR3: CASNPQGSMNTEAFF. CDR3 bases: TGTGCCAGTAACCCACAGGGCAGTATGAACACTGAAGCTTTCTTT.

The chain couples TRBV4-1 to TRBJ2-4, with D maybe TRBD1 (6 bases). The V end was cut by 5 bases, the J end by 7 bases, with 9 bases between. From germline, CDR1 is MGHRA and CDR2 YSYEKL. The CDR3 length is 12 residues. The CDR3 sequence is CASSSTGNIQYF. As DNA, the CDR3 is TGCGCCAGCAGCAGTACAGGGAACATTCAGTACTTC.

The J gene is TRBJ1-1, the V gene TRBV4-3, with TRBD1 as a possible D gene (5 bases). This CDR3 region has 18 residues. V shed 0 bases and J shed 1 base, with 18 bases lying between them. The germline gives CDR1 LGHNA, CDR2 YSLEER. The CDR3 DNA is TGCGCCAGCAGCCAAGACCGGCAAGGGGAGGGGACGAACACTGAAGCTTTCTTT. Its protein product is CASSQDRQGEGTNTEAFF.

The chain carries TRBV4-1 and TRBJ1-1, with TRBD1 matching 9 bases. The CDR3 extends over 19 amino acids. The germline V gene encodes CDR1 MGHRA and CDR2 YSYEKL. With V trimmed by 3 bases and J by 1 base, 15 bases remained unmatched. This CDR3 is CASSQRDRAAQGPNTEAFF. The CDR3 nucleotides are TGCGCCAGCAGCCAGAGGGACAGGGCAGCACAGGGCCCGAACACTGAAGCTTTCTTT.

The V and J genes are TRBV6-6 and TRBJ1-1, with 9 bases identical to TRBD1. Germline CDR1 MNHNY, CDR2 SVGAGI (reference sequence). The CDR3 length is 13 residues. The V and J ends lost 5 bases and 3 bases, in that order; junction bases with no gene match: 1. This CDR3 reads CASSGTGYTEAFF. The CDR3 DNA reads as TGTGCCAGCAGTGGGACAGGGTACACTGAAGCTTTCTTT.

The V gene is TRBV5-6, the J gene TRBJ1-2; D call uncertain. V was trimmed by 4 bases and J by 8 bases, leaving 18 bases between them. The CDR3 covers 14 residues. Germline CDR1 and CDR2: SGHDT and YYEEEE. The CDR3 DNA sequence: TGTGCCAGCAGCCTTCTTATGTCAGGTGAAGGCTACACCTTC. It specifies CASSLLMSGEGYTF.

The rearrangement links TRBV4-1 to TRBJ1-1, with a tentative D call TRBD1 (5 bases). Per the germline V gene, CDR1 is MGHRA and CDR2 is YSYEKL. The CDR3 is 15 amino acids. Trimming left V 4 bases short and J 5 bases short, with 17 bases between. This CDR3 is CASSPREGRGTEAFF. The DNA of the CDR3 is TGCGCCAGCAGCCCCCGCGAAGGGCGGGGGACTGAAGCTTTCTTT.

The chain is built from TRBV7-8 and TRBJ1-1; possibly TRBD1 for D (5 bases). The CDR3 extends over 14 amino acids. Germline assignment: CDR1 SGHVS and CDR2 FQNEAQ. The V gene lost 5 bases and the J gene lost 2 bases, with 12 bases spanning the gap. The CDR3 loop is CASSAGRYNTEAFF. DNA of the CDR3: TGTGCCAGCAGCGCGGGGCGTTATAACACTGAAGCTTTCTTT.

The chain uses TRBV7-9 and TRBJ2-1, with D tentatively TRBD1 (5 bases). CDR1 and CDR2 (germline): SEHNR, FQNEAQ (reference sequence). The CDR3 sequence is 15 residues long. Trimming took 8 bases from V and 8 from J, leaving 22 bases between them. This CDR3 is CASGTVGGQTDEQFF. In DNA form, the CDR3 reads TGTGCCAGCGGAACCGTAGGTGGACAAACGGATGAGCAGTTCTTC.

The chain uses TRBV7-9 and TRBJ1-2; D is uncertain. V gave up 5 bases and J gave up 7 bases, with 11 bases separating them. This CDR3 has 12 amino acids. Germline V lookup: CDR1 SEHNR, CDR2 FQNEAQ (reference sequence). The CDR3 reads CASSPQASGYTF. CDR3 nucleotide sequence: TGTGCCAGCAGCCCTCAAGCGTCTGGCTACACCTTC.

The gene calls are TRBV7-5 and TRBJ2-7; the DNA was not compared with TRBD1, the D call given in the table. TRBV7-5 is labeled a pseudogene. The length of the CDR3 is 16 residues. CDR3 sequence (DNA): TGTGCCAGAAGCTCACCCCAGGACAGGGTGGGGTACGAGCAGTACTTC. Protein product: CARSSPQDRVGYEQYF.

This clone was recorded only once. The chain couples TRBV5-4 to TRBJ1-2; D gene uncertain. V was clipped by 3 bases and J by 6 bases, with 15 bases between them. The CDR3 loop spans 14 amino acids. Per the germline V gene, CDR1 is SGHNT and CDR2 is YYREEE (reference sequence). CDR3 loop: CASSSPPDTNGYTF. The CDR3, as DNA: TGTGCCAGCAGCTCGCCTCCCGACACGAATGGCTACACCTTC.

The gene calls are TRBV9 and TRBJ2-7; 8 bases agree with TRBD2. Germline CDR1 SGDLS, CDR2 YYNGEE. Trimming took 4 bases from V and 5 from J; bases not matched to a gene: 5. The CDR3 spans 13 residues. Written as DNA, the CDR3 is TGTGCCAGCAGCTCGGGACTAGGGGACGAGCAGTACTTC. Protein: CASSSGLGDEQYF.

This clone appeared a single time. The V call is TRBV11-2, the J call TRBJ2-3, with 9 positions matching TRBD2. Germline loops: CDR1 SGHAT, CDR2 FQNNGV. The junction had 11 bases not matched to a gene; V was cut back by 7 bases and J by 0 bases. This CDR3 region has 17 residues. The CDR3 sequence is CASTLGKRGASTDTQYF. The CDR3 nucleotides read TGTGCCAGCACGCTCGGAAAGCGGGGGGCAAGCACAGATACGCAGTATTTT.

The chain combines TRBV13 with TRBJ2-3, with D perhaps matching TRBD1 or TRBD2 (5 bases each). Germline-derived CDR1 and CDR2 are PRHDT and FYEKMQ (reference sequence). Trimming left V 2 bases short and J 0 bases short, with 12 bases between. CDR3 length: 16 residues. CDR3 protein: CASSLLRGGSTDTQYF. The CDR3 bases are TGTGCCAGCAGCTTATTGAGGGGCGGTAGCACAGATACGCAGTATTTT. The whole variable domain, remainder taken from reference TRBV13 and TRBJ2-3, is AAGVIQSPRHLIKEKRETATLKCYPIPRHDTVYWYQQGPGQDPQFLISFYEKMQSDKGSIPDRFSAQQFSDYHSELNMSSLELGDSALYFCASSLLRGGSTDTQYFGPGTRLTVL.

This clone was seen a handful of times. A much bigger clone sits one base away, suggesting this may be a read error. Additional DNA sequences in this sample encode the identical CDR3. The chain employs TRBV7-9 and TRBJ2-7; D remains ambiguous. The V and J ends lost 1 base and 3 bases respectively, with 4 bases between them. Germline V gene lookup returns CDR1 SEHNR and CDR2 FQNEAQ (reference sequence). The CDR3 has 12 amino acids. Here the CDR3 reads CASSLGVYEQYF. CDR3 sequence (DNA): TGTGCCAGCAGCTTAGGAGTCTACGAGCAGTACTTC.

The V and J genes are TRBV5-6 and TRBJ2-1; TRBD2 matches at 9 bases. CDR1 and CDR2 from the germline V gene are SGHDT and YYEEEE. V shed 0 bases and J 4 bases; nucleotides not matched to a gene: 2. The CDR3 is 15 amino acids. CDR3: CASSLGTSVYNEQFF. The CDR3 coding sequence is TGTGCCAGCAGCTTGGGGACTAGCGTATACAATGAGCAGTTCTTC.

The chain is built from TRBV12-5 and TRBJ2-7; 9 bases are a match to TRBD1. The CDR3 has 13 residues. V shed 7 bases, J shed 3 bases, and the junction held 4 bases outside the gene matches. Germline V gene lookup returns CDR1 LGHNT and CDR2 FRNRAP. The CDR3 bases are TGTGCTAGTGCACAGGGGGCGAACTACGAGCAGTACTTC. This codes for CASAQGANYEQYF.

CDR3 sequence: CASSQSGTGVHEQYF. The DNA of the CDR3 is TGTGCCAGCAGCCAATCCGGGACAGGGGTCCACGAGCAGTACTTC. V usage is TRBV13 and J usage is TRBJ2-7, with 10 bases identical to TRBD1. Germline trimming cut 5 bases from V and 5 bases from J; bases unmatched to any gene: 9. The germline V gene has CDR1 PRHDT and CDR2 FYEKMQ (reference sequence). There are 15 residues in the CDR3.

This clone was observed once. The chain links TRBV4-2 to TRBJ2-2, with 7 positions matching TRBD1. The CDR3 loop spans 15 amino acids. The V gene end was trimmed by 1 base and the J gene end by 1 base; junction bases not matched to a gene: 0. From germline, CDR1 is LGHNA and CDR2 YNFKEQ. The CDR3 reads CASSQGQGNTGELFF. The CDR3 nucleotides read TGTGCCAGCAGCCAAGGACAGGGGAACACCGGGGAGCTGTTTTTT.

This chain uses TRBV27 with TRBJ2-2, with D perhaps being TRBD1 or TRBD2 (6 bases each). The germline V gene has CDR1 MNHEY and CDR2 SMNVEV (reference sequence). V was cut by 3 bases and J by 2 bases, with 13 bases left in between. There are 16 residues in the CDR3. The CDR3 loop reads CASSLGGQPNTGELFF. The CDR3, as DNA: TGTGCCAGCAGTTTGGGGGGACAACCTAACACCGGGGAGCTGTTTTTT.

A note on this clone: The sample contains more than one DNA sequence encoding this CDR3. The chain is built from TRBV19 and TRBJ2-7; D possibly corresponds to TRBD1 (5 bases). CDR1 and CDR2 from the germline V gene are LNHDA and SQIVND (reference sequence). Trimming removed 3 bases from V and 2 bases from J, with 8 bases in between. The CDR3 loop spans 13 amino acids. CDR3 loop: CASSMTATYEQYF. DNA for the CDR3: TGTGCCAGTAGTATGACAGCAACCTACGAGCAGTACTTC.